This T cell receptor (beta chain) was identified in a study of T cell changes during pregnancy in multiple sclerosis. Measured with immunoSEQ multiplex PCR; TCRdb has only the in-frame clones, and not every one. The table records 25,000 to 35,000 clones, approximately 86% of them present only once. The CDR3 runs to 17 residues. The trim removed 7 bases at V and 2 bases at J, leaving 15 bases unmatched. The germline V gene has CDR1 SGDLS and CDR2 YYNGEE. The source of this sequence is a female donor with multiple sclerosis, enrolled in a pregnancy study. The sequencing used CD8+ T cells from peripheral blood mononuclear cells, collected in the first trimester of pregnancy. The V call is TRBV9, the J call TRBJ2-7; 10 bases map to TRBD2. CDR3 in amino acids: CASLLVHSGGPAYEQYF. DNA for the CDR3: TGTGCCAGCCTTTTGGTCCATAGCGGGGGGCCTGCCTACGAGCAGTACTTC.